This is a list of T cell receptor beta chains from one sample in a study of HIV-infected children after antiretroviral therapy interruption. TCRdb reprocessed the 3' RACE reads via MiXCR and lists one record per CDR3 protein. The sample records around 40,000 distinct CDR3 sequences, about 7% being singletons. Material: CD45RA+ CD4+ T cells from PBMCs, pooled from several time points, obtained from a donor given antiretroviral therapy, either interrupted or continuous. These receptors were obtained from a pool of human donors with HIV. CDR3s include the opening cysteine and the closing phenylalanine or tryptophan. Each record gives: CDR3 protein, CDR3 DNA, clone size, J gene, V gene, CDR3 length, D gene. The D gene is left open where the match is weak. Some rows have no size entry. The others give once, few or many, or a class for an expanded clone.

CASSQAGGPYNSPLHF	TGTGCCAGCAGCCAAGCAGGGGGCCCCTATAATTCACCCCTCCACTTT	many	TRBJ1-6	TRBV3-1	16	TRBD1
CASSPWGESANEQFF	TGTGCCAGTAGTCCGTGGGGAGAGTCAGCCAATGAGCAGTTCTTC	many	TRBJ2-1	TRBV19	15	.
CASSYSTDTQYF	TGTGCCAGCAGCTACTCCACAGATACGCAGTATTTT	many	TRBJ2-3	TRBV5-5	12	.
CSVELRQGKETQYF	TGCAGCGTTGAACTTCGTCAGGGGAAAGAGACCCAGTACTTC	.	TRBJ2-5	TRBV29-1	14	.
CASSFRVDIQYF	TGTGCCAGCAGCTTTCGGGTTGACATTCAGTACTTC	many	TRBJ2-4	TRBV7-9	12	.
CASRPGRGDTEAFF	TGTGCCAGCAGACCGGGACGGGGGGACACTGAAGCTTTCTTT	many	TRBJ1-1	TRBV2	14	.
CASSFSGGNEQFF	TGTGCCAGCAGCTTTAGCGGGGGGAATGAGCAGTTCTTC	many	TRBJ2-1	TRBV7-3	13	TRBD2
CASSLWAGGDTEAFF	TGTGCCAGCAGTTTATGGGCAGGGGGGGACACTGAAGCTTTCTTT	few	TRBJ1-1	TRBV27	15	TRBD1
CASSPDWGEDEQYF	TGTGCCAGCAGTCCCGACTGGGGGGAGGATGAACAGTACTTC	.	TRBJ2-7	TRBV6-5	14	.
CASSKTLLAGAYNEQFF	TGTGCCAGCAGCAAGACTCTCCTAGCGGGGGCATACAATGAGCAGTTCTTC	many	TRBJ2-1	TRBV7-9	17	TRBD2
CAISEQSADLTYEQYF	TGTGCCATCAGTGAGCAGTCAGCGGATCTAACCTACGAGCAGTACTTC	many	TRBJ2-7	TRBV10-3	16	.
CASTPRGLSGANVLTF	TGTGCCAGCACTCCCCGGGGGCTCTCTGGGGCCAACGTCCTGACTTTC	many	TRBJ2-6	TRBV6-2/TRBV6-3	16	.
CASSRRPGQGIGNQPQHF	TGTGCCAGCAGTAGGAGGCCGGGGCAGGGAATAGGAAATCAGCCCCAGCATTTT	few	TRBJ1-5	TRBV13	18	.
CASGLAGGTDTQYF	TGCGCCAGCGGACTAGCGGGGGGCACAGATACGCAGTATTTT	many	TRBJ2-3	TRBV10-2	14	TRBD2
CASSPQLGTATGELFF	TGTGCCAGCTCACCACAATTAGGGACGGCCACCGGGGAGCTGTTTTTT	many	TRBJ2-2	TRBV18	16	.
CASSHPGLANTGELFF	TGTGCCAGCAGCCATCCGGGACTAGCGAACACCGGGGAGCTGTTTTTT	many	TRBJ2-2	TRBV7-2	16	TRBD2
CASSSTGTGEKLFF	TGTGCCAGCAGTTCCACCGGGACAGGGGAAAAACTGTTTTTT	few	TRBJ1-4	TRBV12-3/TRBV12-4	14	TRBD1
CASSLGEQNYEQYF	TGTGCCAGCAGCTTGGGAGAACAGAACTACGAGCAGTACTTC	few	TRBJ2-7	TRBV7-8	14	.
CSARDPTRGNEQFF	TGCAGTGCTAGAGATCCAACTAGAGGAAATGAGCAGTTCTTC	many	TRBJ2-1	TRBV20-1	14	.
CASSQTTSGGASDEQYF	TGTGCCAGCAGCCAGACAACTAGCGGGGGGGCCTCCGACGAGCAGTACTTC	many	TRBJ2-7	TRBV4-2	17	TRBD2
CSVENTGGDYGYTF	TGCAGCGTTGAAAATACAGGTGGCGACTATGGCTACACCTTC	.	TRBJ1-2	TRBV29-1	14	.
CASSPPLSQLDNSPLHF	TGCGCCAGCAGCCCACCCCTTAGCCAGTTAGATAATTCACCCCTCCACTTT	few	TRBJ1-6	TRBV4-1	17	.
CASRITGQETQYF	TGTGCCAGCAGAATTACAGGTCAAGAGACCCAGTACTTC	few	TRBJ2-5	TRBV6-6	13	.
CASSLEGSGNSPLHF	TGTGCCAGCAGCTTAGAAGGGAGCGGGAATTCACCCCTCCACTTT	few	TRBJ1-6	TRBV11-2	15	.
CASSKGTDTQYF	TGTGCCAGCAGCAAGGGCACAGATACGCAGTATTTT	many	TRBJ2-3	TRBV7-3	12	.
CASSQSDSGDNQPQHF	TGCGCCAGCAGTCAATCCGACTCAGGGGACAATCAGCCCCAGCATTTT	many	TRBJ1-5	TRBV23-1	16	.
CASRGTHWGLFF	TGTGCCAGCAGAGGCACCCATTGGGGGCTGTTTTTT	many	TRBJ2-2	TRBV2	12	.
CASSVRQPGNTEAFF	TGTGCCAGCAGCGTCCGACAGCCTGGGAATACTGAAGCTTTCTTT	few	TRBJ1-1	TRBV7-2	15	.
CASSGALTGGNTIYF	TGCGCCAGCAGCGGGGCGTTGACAGGTGGAAACACCATATATTTT	.	TRBJ1-3	TRBV5-1	15	.
CASSDRLVFTDTQYF	TGTGCCAGCAGTGATCGCCTTGTGTTCACAGATACGCAGTATTTT	.	TRBJ2-3	TRBV2	15	.
CASSQDWRGNQETQYF	TGCGCCAGCAGCCAAGATTGGAGGGGGAACCAAGAGACCCAGTACTTC	many	TRBJ2-5	TRBV4-1	16	.